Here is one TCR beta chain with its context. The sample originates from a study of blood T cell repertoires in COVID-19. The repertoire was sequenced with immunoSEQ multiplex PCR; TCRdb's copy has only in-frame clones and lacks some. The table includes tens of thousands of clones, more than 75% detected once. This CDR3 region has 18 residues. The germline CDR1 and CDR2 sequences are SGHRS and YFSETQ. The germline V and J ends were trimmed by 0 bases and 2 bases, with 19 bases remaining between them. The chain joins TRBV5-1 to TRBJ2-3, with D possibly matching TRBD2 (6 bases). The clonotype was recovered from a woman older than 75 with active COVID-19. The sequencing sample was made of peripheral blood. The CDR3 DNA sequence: TGCGCCAGCAGCTTGGGGGCCGGGGGTGACAGCCTCACAGATACGCAGTATTTT. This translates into CASSLGAGGDSLTDTQYF.